The clone carrying this TCR beta chain was seen more than once but under ten times. The CDR3 consists of 14 residues. The V segment lost 3 bases and the J segment 3 bases; nucleotides outside the gene matches: 5. CDR1 and CDR2 from the germline V gene are KGHSH and LQKENI. Each CDR3 protein is one row after TCRdb ran MiXCR on the RT-PCR reads. The sample holds about 680,000 distinct CDR3 sequences, 14% seen once. The J gene is TRBJ2-7, the V gene TRBV18, with 7 positions matching TRBD1. The sequence came from a female donor in good health, serving as a healthy control. The specimen was memory CD4+ T cells from blood. In nucleotides, the CDR3 is TGTGCCAGCTCACCTGTGAGGACAGGCTACGAGCAGTACTTC. Its protein product is CASSPVRTGYEQYF.